This T cell receptor beta chain is drawn from a study of technical replicates of blood from a few donors. The germline V gene has CDR1 SNHLY and CDR2 FYNNEI. The CDR3 spans 11 residues. Trimming cost V 8 bases and J 6 bases, with 11 bases left between them. Only in-frame clones appear in the TCRdb table, and some are missing; sequencing was by immunoSEQ multiplex PCR. The sample lists under 90,000 clones, approximately 94% seen once, with about 0.25% in the top ten. The clonotype originates from a human donor in good health. V and J are TRBV2 and TRBJ2-7; possibly TRBD1 for D (5 bases). Sequenced: T cells isolated from PBMCs. The DNA for the CDR3 is TGTGCCAGCGGGGCCGGTAGCGAGCAGTACTTC. Protein: CASGAGSEQYF.